Each of the 13 T cell receptor beta chains below was sequenced from the same sample in a study of shared clonotypes between healthy human individuals. The protocol was immunoSEQ multiplex PCR, while the TCRdb copy is restricted to in-frame clones and leaves out a portion. The sample records a few million clones, more than 80% being singletons. The sequenced sample consisted of naive CD4+ T cells sorted from blood. Subset denoted: CD45RA+ positively selected. The receptors stem from a man younger than 35 in good health.

The rearrangement uses TRBV30 and TRBJ1-5, with D perhaps matching TRBD1 (6 bases). V was pared by 4 bases and J by 1 base, with 14 bases between. Germline CDR1 is GTSNPN and CDR2 is SVGIG (reference sequence). CDR3 size: 15 residues. This chain's CDR3 is CAWKLGGESNQPQHF. The DNA of the CDR3 is TGTGCCTGGAAATTGGGGGGCGAGAGCAATCAGCCCCAGCATTTT. Together with reference TRBV30 and TRBJ1-5, the CDR3 gives the full variable domain: SQTIHQWPATLVQPVGSPLSLECTVEGTSNPNLYWYRQAAGRGLQLLFYSVGIGQISSEVPQNLSASRPQDRQFILSSKKLLLSDSGFYLCAWKLGGESNQPQHFGDGTRLSIL.

The chain's CDR3 is CASSLVGGDTEAFF. The CDR3 bases are TGCGCCAGCAGCTTGGTTGGGGGGGACACTGAAGCTTTCTTT. This chain uses TRBV5-1 with TRBJ1-1; D is possibly TRBD1 (5 bases). Looked up from germline, CDR1 is SGHRS and CDR2 is YFSETQ. The V gene lost 0 bases and the J gene lost 3 bases, with 9 bases spanning the gap. The CDR3 has 14 residues.

This rearrangement joins TRBV2 to TRBJ1-2; the match to TRBD1 covers 9 bases. The germline V gene encodes CDR1 SNHLY and CDR2 FYNNEI. The junction had 7 bases not matched to a gene; V was cut back by 4 bases and J by 4 bases. CDR3 size: 15 residues. CDR3 residues: CASSAGTGFRYGYTF. The CDR3 DNA follows: TGTGCCAGCAGTGCCGGGACAGGGTTTCGCTATGGCTACACCTTC.

The gene calls are TRBV23-1 and TRBJ2-1, with 11 bases fitting TRBD2. TRBV23-1 is an open reading frame, and its role is uncertain. This CDR3 has 16 amino acids. Unmatched junction bases numbered 8, after V lost 6 bases and J lost 4 bases. The CDR3 DNA sequence: TGCGCCAGCAGCCTTCAGACTAGCGGGGATTACAATGAGCAGTTCTTC. As protein: CASSLQTSGDYNEQFF.

The chain uses TRBV18 and TRBJ2-7; 8 bases line up with TRBD2. The CDR3 sequence is 15 residues long. CDR1 KGHSH and CDR2 LQKENI come from the germline V gene. J lost 6 bases, V lost 6 bases, and 13 bases had no gene match. The CDR3 nucleotides read TGTGCCAGCTCGCGCCGTGAAGAAAGCGGGAGCGAGCAGTACTTC. It translates to CASSRREESGSEQYF.

The rearrangement uses TRBV6-5 and TRBJ1-5; TRBD1 is a possible D gene (5 bases). Germline V lookup: CDR1 MNHEY, CDR2 SVGAGI. The CDR3 runs to 14 residues. V was trimmed by 6 bases and J by 0 bases, leaving 9 bases between them. For the CDR3, the DNA is TGTGCCAGCAGCCTGACAGATAGCAATCAGCCCCAGCATTTT. This codes for CASSLTDSNQPQHF.

V is TRBV6-1 and J is TRBJ2-3; TRBD2 agrees at 7 bases. Germline loops: CDR1 MNHNS, CDR2 SASEGT. The CDR3 loop spans 18 amino acids. Losses at the gene ends were 2 bases for V and 6 bases for J; bases not matched to a gene: 17. CDR3 DNA: TGTGCCAGCAGTGAAAAGGGTAGGAGGCTTGCCGGGGGGGATACGCAGTATTTT. It codes for CASSEKGRRLAGGDTQYF.

In this sample, this clone turned up once. V is TRBV5-4 and J is TRBJ2-2; TRBD1 is a possible D gene (5 bases). V lost 5 bases to trimming and J lost 7 bases, with 12 bases between them. Germline assignment: CDR1 SGHNT and CDR2 YYREEE (reference sequence). This CDR3 is built from 13 residues. The CDR3 loop is CASRGQGGGELFF. DNA of the CDR3: TGTGCCAGCAGGGGCCAGGGTGGCGGGGAGCTGTTTTTT.

This sequence joins TRBV2 and TRBJ2-2; 7 bases map to TRBD2. This CDR3 has 14 residues. After removal of 3 bases from V and 4 bases from J, the junction contained 2 bases not matched to a gene. Germline V gene data show CDR1 as SNHLY and CDR2 as FYNNEI. The CDR3 DNA reads TGTGCCAGCAGTGAGGGAGGGTTCACCGGGGAGCTGTTTTTT. It codes for CASSEGGFTGELFF.

The genes are TRBV5-1 and TRBJ2-1; 7 bases match TRBD2. The length of the CDR3 is 16 residues. Looked up from germline, CDR1 is SGHRS and CDR2 is YFSETQ. V gave up 0 bases and J gave up 2 bases; unmatched junction bases: 5. This chain's CDR3 is CASSLAGSGTYNEQFF. DNA for the CDR3: TGCGCCAGCAGCTTGGCCGGGAGCGGGACCTACAATGAGCAGTTCTTC.

J is TRBJ2-5 and V is TRBV30; D not resolved. Germline lookup yields CDR1 GTSNPN and CDR2 SVGIG (reference sequence). This CDR3 contains 11 residues. V lost 1 base and J 5 bases, leaving 5 bases between the germline ends. Here the CDR3 reads CAWSGTETQYF. The DNA for the CDR3 is TGTGCCTGGAGTGGCACGGAGACCCAGTACTTC.

The rearrangement links TRBV18 to TRBJ1-1; D is perhaps TRBD1 (6 bases). CDR3 length: 15 amino acids. Per germline, CDR1 KGHSH and CDR2 LQKENI. Trimming cost V 3 bases and J 3 bases, with 14 bases left between them. In nucleotides, the CDR3 is TGTGCCAGCTCACCCGGACAGACCCGGGACACTGAAGCTTTCTTT. It specifies CASSPGQTRDTEAFF.

The rearrangement uses TRBV27 and TRBJ2-2; weak D call: TRBD2 (6 bases). The CDR3 sequence is 14 residues long. CDR1 and CDR2 (germline): MNHEY, SMNVEV (reference sequence). Trimming took off 4 bases at V and 6 bases at J, with 12 bases between the two ends. The CDR3 DNA reads as TGTGCCAGCAGTTGGGCCAGCGGGCCCGGGGAGCTGTTTTTT. Amino acids: CASSWASGPGELFF.